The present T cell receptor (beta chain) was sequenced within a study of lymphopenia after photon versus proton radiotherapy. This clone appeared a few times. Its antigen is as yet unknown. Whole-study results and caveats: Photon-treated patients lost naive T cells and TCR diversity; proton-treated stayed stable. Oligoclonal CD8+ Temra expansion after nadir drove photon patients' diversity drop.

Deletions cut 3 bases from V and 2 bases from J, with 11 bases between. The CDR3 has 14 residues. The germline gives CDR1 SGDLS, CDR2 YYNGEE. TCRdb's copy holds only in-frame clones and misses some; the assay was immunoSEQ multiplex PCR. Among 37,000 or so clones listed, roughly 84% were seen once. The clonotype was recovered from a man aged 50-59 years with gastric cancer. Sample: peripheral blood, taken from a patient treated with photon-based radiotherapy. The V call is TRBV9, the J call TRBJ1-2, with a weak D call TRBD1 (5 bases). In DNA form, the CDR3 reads TGTGCCAGCAGCGAGAGGGGCCCCAACTATGGCTACACCTTC. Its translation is CASSERGPNYGYTF.